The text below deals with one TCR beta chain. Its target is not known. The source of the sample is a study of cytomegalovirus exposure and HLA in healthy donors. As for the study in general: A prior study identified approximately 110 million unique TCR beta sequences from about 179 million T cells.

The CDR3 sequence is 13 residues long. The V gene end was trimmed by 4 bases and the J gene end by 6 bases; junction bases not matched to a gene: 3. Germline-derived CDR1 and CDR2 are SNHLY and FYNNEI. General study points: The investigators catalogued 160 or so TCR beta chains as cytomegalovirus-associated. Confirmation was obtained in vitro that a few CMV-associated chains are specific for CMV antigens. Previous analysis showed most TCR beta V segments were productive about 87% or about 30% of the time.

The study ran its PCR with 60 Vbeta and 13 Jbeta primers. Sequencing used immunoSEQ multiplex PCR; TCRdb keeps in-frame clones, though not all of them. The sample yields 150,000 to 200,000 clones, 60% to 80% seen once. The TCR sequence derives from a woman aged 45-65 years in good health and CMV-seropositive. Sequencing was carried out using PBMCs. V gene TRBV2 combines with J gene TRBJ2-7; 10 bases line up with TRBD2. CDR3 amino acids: CASSGLAGVEQYF. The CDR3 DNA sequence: TGTGCCAGCAGTGGTCTAGCGGGAGTCGAGCAGTACTTC.